Sequencing of this T cell receptor beta chain was carried out in a study of STAT5B mutations in CD4+ large granular lymphocyte leukemia. Trimming removed 7 bases from V and 5 bases from J; junction bases left unmatched: 6. Germline loops: CDR1 MNHNY, CDR2 SVGAGI (reference sequence). The length of the CDR3 is 13 residues. The survey-level immunoSEQ assay was used. Per the authors' pipeline: Lowest detectable productive clonotype frequency was 2.59 x 10-5. Libraries were prepared by immunoSEQ multiplex PCR; TCRdb keeps only in-frame clonotypes and omits some of them. The V and J calls and clone size come from that table; D and trimming were worked out from the DNA. This sample has about 36,000 clones, with roughly four fifths found just once. Study-level findings and limits: No patients shared main leukemic clonotypes, though around 25% appeared at low frequency elsewhere.

Concerning this clone itself: The antigen is not known.

This clonotype was obtained from a human donor in good health. Sequenced: CD4+ T cells from blood buffy coats. The V gene is TRBV6-6, the J gene TRBJ2-5; 8 bases fit TRBD1. The chain's CDR3 is CASTGGAKETQYF. CDR3 nucleotides: TGTGCCAGCACAGGGGGCGCGAAGGAGACCCAGTACTTC.